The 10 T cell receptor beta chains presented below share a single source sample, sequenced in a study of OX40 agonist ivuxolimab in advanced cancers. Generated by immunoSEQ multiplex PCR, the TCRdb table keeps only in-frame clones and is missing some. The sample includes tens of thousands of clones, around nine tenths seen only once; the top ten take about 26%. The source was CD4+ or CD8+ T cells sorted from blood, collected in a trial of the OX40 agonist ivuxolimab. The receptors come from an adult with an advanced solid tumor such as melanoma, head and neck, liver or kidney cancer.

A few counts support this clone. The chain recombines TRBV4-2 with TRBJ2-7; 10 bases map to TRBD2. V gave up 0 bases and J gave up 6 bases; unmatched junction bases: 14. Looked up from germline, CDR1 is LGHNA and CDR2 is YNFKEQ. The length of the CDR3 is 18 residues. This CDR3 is CASSQDFLRERGGVEQYF. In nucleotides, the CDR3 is TGTGCCAGCAGCCAAGACTTTCTTCGGGAGCGGGGGGGCGTCGAGCAGTACTTC.

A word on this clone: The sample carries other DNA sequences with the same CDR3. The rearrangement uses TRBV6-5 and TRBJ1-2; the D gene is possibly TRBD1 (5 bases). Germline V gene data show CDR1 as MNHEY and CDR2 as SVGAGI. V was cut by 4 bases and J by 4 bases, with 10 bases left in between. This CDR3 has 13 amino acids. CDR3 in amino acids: CASSSSGTYGYTF. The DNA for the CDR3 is TGTGCCAGCAGTTCATCGGGGACCTATGGCTACACCTTC.

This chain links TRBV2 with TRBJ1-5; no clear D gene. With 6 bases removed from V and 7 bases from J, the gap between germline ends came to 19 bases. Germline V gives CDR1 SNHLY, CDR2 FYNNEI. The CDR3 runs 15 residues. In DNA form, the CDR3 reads TGTGCCAGCAGCTACCCACTCTCAATTGGGCAGCCCCAGCATTTT. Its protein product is CASSYPLSIGQPQHF.

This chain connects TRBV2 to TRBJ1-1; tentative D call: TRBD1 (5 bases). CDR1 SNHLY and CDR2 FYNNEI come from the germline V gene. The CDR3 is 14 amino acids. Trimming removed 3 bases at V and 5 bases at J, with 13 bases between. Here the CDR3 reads CASSEGGTWTEAFF. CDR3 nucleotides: TGTGCCAGCAGTGAGGGGGGGACTTGGACTGAAGCTTTCTTT.

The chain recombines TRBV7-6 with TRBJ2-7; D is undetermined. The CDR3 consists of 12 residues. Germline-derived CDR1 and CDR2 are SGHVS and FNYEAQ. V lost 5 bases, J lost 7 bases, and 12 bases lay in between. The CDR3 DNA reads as TGTGCCAGCAGCGGCCCGAGTGGGGAGCAGTACTTC. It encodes CASSGPSGEQYF.

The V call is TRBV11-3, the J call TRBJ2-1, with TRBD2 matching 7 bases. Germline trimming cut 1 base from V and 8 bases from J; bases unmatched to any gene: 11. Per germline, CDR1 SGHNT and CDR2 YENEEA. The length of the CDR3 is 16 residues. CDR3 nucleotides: TGTGCCAGCAGCTTAGGAGGGACTACCAGAGGGGATGAGCAGTTCTTC. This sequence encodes CASSLGGTTRGDEQFF.

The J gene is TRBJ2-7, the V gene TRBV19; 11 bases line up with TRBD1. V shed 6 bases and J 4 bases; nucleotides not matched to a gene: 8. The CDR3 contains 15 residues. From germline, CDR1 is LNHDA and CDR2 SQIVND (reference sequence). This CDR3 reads CASSPGQGARYEQYF. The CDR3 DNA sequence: TGTGCCAGTAGCCCTGGACAGGGGGCGCGGTACGAGCAGTACTTC.

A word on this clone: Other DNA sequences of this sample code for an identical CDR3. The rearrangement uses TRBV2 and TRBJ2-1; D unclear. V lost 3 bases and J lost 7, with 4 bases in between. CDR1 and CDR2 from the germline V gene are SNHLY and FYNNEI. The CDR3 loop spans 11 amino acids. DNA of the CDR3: TGTGCCAGCAGTGAGGGGAATGAGCAGTTCTTC. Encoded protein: CASSEGNEQFF. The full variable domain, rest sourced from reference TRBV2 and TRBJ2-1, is EPEVTQTPSHQVTQMGQEVILRCVPISNHLYFYWYRQILGQKVEFLVSFYNNEISEKSEIFDDQFSVERPDGSNFTLKIRSTKLEDSAMYFCASSEGNEQFFGPGTRLTVL.

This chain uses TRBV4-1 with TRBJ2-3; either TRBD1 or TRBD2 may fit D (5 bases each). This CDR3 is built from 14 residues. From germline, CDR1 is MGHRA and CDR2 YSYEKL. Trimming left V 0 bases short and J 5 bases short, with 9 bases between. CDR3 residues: CASSQDLGVDTQYF. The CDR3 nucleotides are TGCGCCAGCAGCCAAGATCTGGGGGTAGATACGCAGTATTTT.

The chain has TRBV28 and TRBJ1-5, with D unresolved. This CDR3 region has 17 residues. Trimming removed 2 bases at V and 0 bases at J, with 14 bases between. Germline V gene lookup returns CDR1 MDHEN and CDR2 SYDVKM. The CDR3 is CASSLLPRPDSNQPQHF. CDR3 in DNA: TGTGCCAGCAGTTTACTACCCCGGCCAGATAGCAATCAGCCCCAGCATTTT.